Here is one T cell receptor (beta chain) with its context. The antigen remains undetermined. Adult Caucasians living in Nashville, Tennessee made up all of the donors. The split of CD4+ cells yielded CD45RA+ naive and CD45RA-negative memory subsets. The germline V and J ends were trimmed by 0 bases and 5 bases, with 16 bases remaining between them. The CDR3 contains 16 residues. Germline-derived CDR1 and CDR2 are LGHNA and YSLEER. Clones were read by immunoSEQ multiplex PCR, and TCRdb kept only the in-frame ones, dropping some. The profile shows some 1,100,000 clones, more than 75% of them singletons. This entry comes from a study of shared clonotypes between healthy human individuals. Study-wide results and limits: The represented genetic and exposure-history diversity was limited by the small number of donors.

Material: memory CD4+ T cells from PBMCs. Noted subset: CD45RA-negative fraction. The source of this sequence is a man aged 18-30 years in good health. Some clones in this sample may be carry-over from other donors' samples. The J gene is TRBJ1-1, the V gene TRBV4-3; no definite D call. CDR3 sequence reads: CASSQDGLGSGTEAFF. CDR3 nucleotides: TGCGCCAGCAGCCAAGATGGTTTGGGGAGCGGGACTGAAGCTTTCTTT.